This entry describes one TCR beta chain. Other DNA sequences in this specimen translate into the identical CDR3. Per the original methods: Estimates of nucleated cell counts were drawn from the amplification of reference gene primers. The assay was immunoSEQ multiplex PCR, and TCRdb's table has in-frame clones only and misses some. That table gives V, J and clone size, and the DNA gave D and trimming. The sample carries 55,000 to 85,000 clones, around three quarters recorded once. This specimen comes from a study of blood T cell repertoires in COVID-19. Across the whole study: COVID-19 samples, acute and convalescent, were from the United States, Italy and Spain. The analysed material was cDNA or gDNA that came from T cells, B-cell-depleted T cells, or PBMCs.

Germline V gives CDR1 GTSNPN, CDR2 SVGIG (reference sequence). V shed 0 bases and J shed 4 bases, with 7 bases lying between them. The CDR3 totals 13 residues. This sequence was found in a man between 60 and 70 years old with active or convalescent COVID-19. This chain joins TRBV30 and TRBJ1-5, with a weak D call TRBD1 (6 bases). The sequenced sample was peripheral blood. The CDR3 spells CAWSVQGNQPQHF. The CDR3, as DNA: TGTGCCTGGAGTGTACAGGGAAATCAGCCCCAGCATTTT.